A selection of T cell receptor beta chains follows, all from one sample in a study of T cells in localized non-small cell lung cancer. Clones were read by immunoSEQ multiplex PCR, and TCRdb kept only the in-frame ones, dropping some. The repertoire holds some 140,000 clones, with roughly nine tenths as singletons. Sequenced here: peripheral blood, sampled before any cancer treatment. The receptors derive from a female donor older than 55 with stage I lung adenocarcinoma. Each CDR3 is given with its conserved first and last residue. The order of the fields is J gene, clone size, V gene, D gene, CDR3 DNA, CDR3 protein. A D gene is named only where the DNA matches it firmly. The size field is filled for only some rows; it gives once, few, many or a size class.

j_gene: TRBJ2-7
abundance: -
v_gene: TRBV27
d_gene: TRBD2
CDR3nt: TGTGCCAGCAGTTTAACTAGCGGGAGTAGATACGAGCAGTACTTC
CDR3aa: CASSLTSGSRYEQYF

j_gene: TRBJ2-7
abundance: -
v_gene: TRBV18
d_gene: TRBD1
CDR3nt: TGTGCCAGCTCACCACCGACAGGGGAGACTAATGCGTACTTC
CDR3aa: CASSPPTGETNAYF

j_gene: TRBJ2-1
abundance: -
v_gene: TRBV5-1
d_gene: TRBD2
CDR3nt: TGCGCCAGCAGTTTCTCTAGCGGGGCCTACAATGAGCAGTTCTTC
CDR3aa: CASSFSSGAYNEQFF

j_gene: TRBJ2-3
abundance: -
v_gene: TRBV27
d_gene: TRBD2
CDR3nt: TGTGCCAGCAGTTTTCAGCTAGCGGGAGGGCGAGATACGCAGTATTTT
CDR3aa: CASSFQLAGGRDTQYF

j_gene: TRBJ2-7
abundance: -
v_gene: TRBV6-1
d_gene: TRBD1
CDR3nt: TGTGCCAGCAGTGAAAGGGCAGCCAGGGGGCCTTCCTACGAGCAGTACTTC
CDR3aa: CASSERAARGPSYEQYF

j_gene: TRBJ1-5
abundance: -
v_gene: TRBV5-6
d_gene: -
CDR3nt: TGTGCCAGCAGCTGGTCGGGGGACACTCAGCCCCAGCATTTT
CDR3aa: CASSWSGDTQPQHF

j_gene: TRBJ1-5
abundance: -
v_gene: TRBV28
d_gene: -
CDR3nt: TGTGCCAGCAGTTTAAGGGCTCAGCCCCAGCATTTT
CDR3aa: CASSLRAQPQHF

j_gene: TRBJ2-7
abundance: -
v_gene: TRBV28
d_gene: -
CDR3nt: TGTGCCAGCAGTTCCCCCCTAGAAGGTACCTCGGTGACCTACGAGCAGTACTTC
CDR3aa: CASSSPLEGTSVTYEQYF

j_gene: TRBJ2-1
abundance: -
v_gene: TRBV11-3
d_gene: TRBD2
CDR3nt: TGTGCCAGCAGCTTAGATCCCTTTTTGGATAGCGGGAGGGTTAAAAATGAGCAGTTCTTC
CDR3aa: CASSLDPFLDSGRVKNEQFF

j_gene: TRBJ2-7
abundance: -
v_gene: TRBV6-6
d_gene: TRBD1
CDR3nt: TGTGCCAGCAGTTCCCAGGGGGCGGCATACGAGCAGTACTTC
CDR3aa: CASSSQGAAYEQYF

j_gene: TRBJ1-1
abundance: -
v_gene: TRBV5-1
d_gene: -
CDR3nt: TGCGCCAGCAGTGAGGGTCCCATGAACACTGAAGCTTTCTTT
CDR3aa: CASSEGPMNTEAFF

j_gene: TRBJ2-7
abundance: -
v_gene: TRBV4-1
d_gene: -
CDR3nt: TGCGCCAGCAGCCAAGTCTTCGCAGTGGAATACGAGCAGTACTTC
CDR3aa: CASSQVFAVEYEQYF

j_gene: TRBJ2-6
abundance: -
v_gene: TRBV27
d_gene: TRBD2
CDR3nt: TGTGCCAGCACTTGGGTGAGGACTAGCGGGACTGGGGCCAACGTCCTGACTTTC
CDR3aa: CASTWVRTSGTGANVLTF

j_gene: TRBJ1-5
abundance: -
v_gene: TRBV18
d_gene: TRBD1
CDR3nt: TGTGCCAGCTCACCCACCCCGGGGGGACAGGGGGGGTTAAATCAGCCCCAGCATTTT
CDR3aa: CASSPTPGGQGGLNQPQHF

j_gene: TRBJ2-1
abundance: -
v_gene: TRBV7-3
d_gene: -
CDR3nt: TGTGCCAGCAGCCACTCAGGGGGGCAAAGGGGCAATGAGCAGTTCTTC
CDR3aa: CASSHSGGQRGNEQFF

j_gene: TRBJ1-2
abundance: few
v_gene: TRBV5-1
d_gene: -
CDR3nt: TGCGCCAGCAGCCCGTCCTCAGGGAACTATGGCTACACCTTC
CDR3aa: CASSPSSGNYGYTF

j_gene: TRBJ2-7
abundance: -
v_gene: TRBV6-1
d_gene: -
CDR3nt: TGTGCCAGCAGACAGATGGGGATCTACGAGCAGTACTTC
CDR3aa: CASRQMGIYEQYF

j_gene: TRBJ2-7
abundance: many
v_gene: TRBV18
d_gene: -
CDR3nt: TGTGCCAGCTCACATGGATACTACGAGCAGTACTTC
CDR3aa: CASSHGYYEQYF

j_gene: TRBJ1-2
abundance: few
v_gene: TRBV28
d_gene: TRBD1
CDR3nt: TGTGCCAGCAGCACCGGGACAGTAGGCTACACCTTC
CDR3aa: CASSTGTVGYTF

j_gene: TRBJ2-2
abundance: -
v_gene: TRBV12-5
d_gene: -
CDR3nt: TGTGCTAGTGGTTTGGTAGAGGGAGTCAACACCGGGGAGCTGTTTTTT
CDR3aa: CASGLVEGVNTGELFF

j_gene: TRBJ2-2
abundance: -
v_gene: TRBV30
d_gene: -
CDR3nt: TGTGCCTGGAGTGGCACACCCGGGGAGCTGTTTTTT
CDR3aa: CAWSGTPGELFF

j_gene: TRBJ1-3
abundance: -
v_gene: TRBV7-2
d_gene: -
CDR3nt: TGTGCCAGCAGTCCCTCTGGAAACACCATATATTTT
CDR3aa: CASSPSGNTIYF

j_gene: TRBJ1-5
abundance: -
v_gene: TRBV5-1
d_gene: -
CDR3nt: TGCGCCAGCAGCTTATACGGACGGCAAAATCAGCCCCAGCATTTT
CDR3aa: CASSLYGRQNQPQHF

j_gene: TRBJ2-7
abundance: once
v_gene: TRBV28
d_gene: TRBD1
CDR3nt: TGTGCCAGCAGTTGGACAGGGATACGCGAGCAGTACTTC
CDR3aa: CASSWTGIREQYF

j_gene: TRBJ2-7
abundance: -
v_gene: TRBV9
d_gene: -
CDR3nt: TGTGCCAGCGGAAAAGACTCCTACGAGCAGTACTTC
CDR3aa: CASGKDSYEQYF

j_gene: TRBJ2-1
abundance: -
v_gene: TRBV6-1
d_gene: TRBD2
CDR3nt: TGTGCCAGCAGCATCCGACTAGCGGGAGTTAATGAGCAGTTCTTC
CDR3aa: CASSIRLAGVNEQFF

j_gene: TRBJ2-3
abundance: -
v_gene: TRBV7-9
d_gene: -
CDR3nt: TGTGCCAGCAGCTTAGTCGGGGACTTACCTAGCACAGATACGCAGTATTTT
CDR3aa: CASSLVGDLPSTDTQYF

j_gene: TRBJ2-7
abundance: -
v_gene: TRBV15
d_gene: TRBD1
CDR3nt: TGTGCCACCAGCAGAGACCCGGGACAGGGCTACGAGCAGTACTTC
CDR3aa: CATSRDPGQGYEQYF